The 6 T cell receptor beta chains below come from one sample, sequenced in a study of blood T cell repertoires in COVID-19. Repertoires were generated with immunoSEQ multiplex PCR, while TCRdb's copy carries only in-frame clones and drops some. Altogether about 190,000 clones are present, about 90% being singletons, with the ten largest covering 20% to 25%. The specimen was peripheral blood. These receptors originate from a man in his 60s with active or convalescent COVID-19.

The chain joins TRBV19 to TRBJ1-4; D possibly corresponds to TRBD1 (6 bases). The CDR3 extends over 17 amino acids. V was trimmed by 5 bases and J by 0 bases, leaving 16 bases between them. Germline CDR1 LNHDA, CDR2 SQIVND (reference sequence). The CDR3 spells CASSGRDTPTTNEKLFF. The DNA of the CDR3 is TGTGCCAGTAGTGGCCGGGACACACCTACAACTAATGAAAAACTGTTTTTT.

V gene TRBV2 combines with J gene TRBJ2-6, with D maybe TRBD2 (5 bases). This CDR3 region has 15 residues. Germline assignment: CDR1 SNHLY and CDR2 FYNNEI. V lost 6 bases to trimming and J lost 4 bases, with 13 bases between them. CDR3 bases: TGTGCCAGCAGAAAACAGCGGAGAGGGGCCAACGTCCTGACTTTC. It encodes CASRKQRRGANVLTF.

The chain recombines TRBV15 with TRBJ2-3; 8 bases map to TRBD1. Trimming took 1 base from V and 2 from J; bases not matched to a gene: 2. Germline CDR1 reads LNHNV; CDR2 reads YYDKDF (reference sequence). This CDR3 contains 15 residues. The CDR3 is CATSRGTGHTDTQYF. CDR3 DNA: TGTGCCACCAGCAGAGGGACAGGGCACACAGATACGCAGTATTTT.

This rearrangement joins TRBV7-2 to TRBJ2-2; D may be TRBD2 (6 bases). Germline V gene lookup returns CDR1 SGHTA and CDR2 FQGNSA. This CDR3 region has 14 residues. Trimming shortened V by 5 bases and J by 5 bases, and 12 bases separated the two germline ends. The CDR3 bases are TGTGCCAGCAGCGGGGAGGCGAGGACCGGGGAGCTGTTTTTT. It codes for CASSGEARTGELFF.

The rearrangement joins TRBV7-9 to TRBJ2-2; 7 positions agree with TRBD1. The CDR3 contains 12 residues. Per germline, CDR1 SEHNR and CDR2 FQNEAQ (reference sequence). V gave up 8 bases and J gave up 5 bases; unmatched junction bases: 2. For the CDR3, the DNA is TGTGCCAGCCTCAGGGGGACCGGGGAGCTGTTTTTT. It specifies CASLRGTGELFF.

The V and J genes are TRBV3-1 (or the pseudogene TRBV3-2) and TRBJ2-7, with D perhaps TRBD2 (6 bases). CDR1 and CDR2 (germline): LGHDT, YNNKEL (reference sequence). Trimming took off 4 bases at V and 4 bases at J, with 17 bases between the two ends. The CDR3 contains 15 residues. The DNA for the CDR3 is TGTGCCAGCAGCCTCACTTTAGGGGCGGGATACGAGCAGTACTTC. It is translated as CASSLTLGAGYEQYF.